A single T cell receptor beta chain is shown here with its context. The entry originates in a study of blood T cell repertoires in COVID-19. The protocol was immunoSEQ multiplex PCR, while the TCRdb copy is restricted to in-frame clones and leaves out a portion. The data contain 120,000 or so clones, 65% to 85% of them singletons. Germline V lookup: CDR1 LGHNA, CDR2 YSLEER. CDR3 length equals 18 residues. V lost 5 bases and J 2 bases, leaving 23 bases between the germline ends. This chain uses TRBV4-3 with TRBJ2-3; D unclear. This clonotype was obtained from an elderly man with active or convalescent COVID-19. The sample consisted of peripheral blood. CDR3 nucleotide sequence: TGCGCCAGCAGCGAAAAGTCATGGGCGCCCTTTTCCACAGATACGCAGTATTTT. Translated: CASSEKSWAPFSTDTQYF.